This entry lists 18 T cell receptor beta chains sequenced from one sample in a study of cytomegalovirus exposure and HLA in healthy donors. PCR was performed using 60 Vbeta and 13 Jbeta primers. Here immunoSEQ multiplex PCR was the method, and the copy in TCRdb shows in-frame clones only, minus some. The repertoire holds 62,000 or so clones, with more than 75% as singletons. The specimen sequenced was PBMCs. These receptors originate from a man aged 18 to 29 in good health and CMV-seronegative.

The chain links TRBV4-1 to TRBJ1-1; D gene ambiguous. V lost 3 bases and J lost 1, with 9 bases in between. Germline V CDR1 and CDR2: MGHRA, YSYEKL. The CDR3 totals 14 residues. CDR3 bases: TGCGCCAGCAGCCACTCCCAGGAGAACACTGAAGCTTTCTTT. This codes for CASSHSQENTEAFF.

The V call is TRBV7-3, the J call TRBJ2-2, with 10 bases aligning to TRBD1. From germline, CDR1 is SGHTA and CDR2 FQGTGA. This CDR3 has 15 residues. With 6 bases clipped from V and 7 bases from J, the junction kept 8 bases outside the gene matches. The CDR3: CASRDGTGAGGELFF. The CDR3 DNA reads TGTGCCAGCAGGGACGGGACAGGGGCCGGCGGGGAGCTGTTTTTT. Based on the CDR3 plus reference TRBV7-3 and TRBJ2-2, the full variable domain is GAGVSQTPSNKVTEKGKYVELRCDPISGHTALYWYRQSLGQGPEFLIYFQGTGAADDSGLPNDRFFAVRPEGSVSTLKIQRTERGDSAVYLCASRDGTGAGGELFFGEGSRLTVL.

There are a few counts of this clone. Distinct nucleotide sequences in the sample also encode this CDR3. This chain connects TRBV18 to TRBJ1-4; no clear D. V gave up 3 bases and J gave up 3 bases, with 5 bases separating them. This CDR3 is built from 13 residues. CDR1 and CDR2 from the germline V gene are KGHSH and LQKENI. The CDR3 sequence: CASSPTANEKLFF. The CDR3 bases are TGTGCCAGCTCACCCACGGCTAATGAAAAACTGTTTTTT.

This chain joins TRBV28 and TRBJ2-7, with 7 bases lining up with TRBD2. The germline V gene has CDR1 MDHEN and CDR2 SYDVKM. The CDR3 contains 14 residues. V shed 4 bases and J 6 bases; nucleotides not matched to a gene: 9. CDR3 region: CASSSHRIAGEQYF. The CDR3 DNA follows: TGTGCCAGCAGTTCCCACCGTATAGCGGGCGAGCAGTACTTC.

V and J are TRBV5-1 and TRBJ1-2, with 8 bases lining up with TRBD1. V shed 1 base, J shed 3 bases, and the junction held 14 bases outside the gene matches. Germline V gene lookup returns CDR1 SGHRS and CDR2 YFSETQ. The length of the CDR3 is 18 residues. CDR3 in amino acids: CASSLSLSGQGMDYGYTF. The CDR3 DNA reads as TGCGCCAGCAGCTTGTCCCTGTCCGGACAGGGTATGGACTATGGCTACACCTTC.

The chain joins TRBV9 to TRBJ1-1; TRBD1 matches 9 bases. Trimming removed 6 bases from V and 0 bases from J; junction bases left unmatched: 6. Per germline, CDR1 SGDLS and CDR2 YYNGEE. The CDR3 loop spans 15 amino acids. The CDR3 nucleotides are TGTGCCAGCACCGGTGGGACAGGGATGAACACTGAAGCTTTCTTT. Translating it yields CASTGGTGMNTEAFF.

The chain is built from TRBV4-1 and TRBJ1-2; TRBD1 matches at 7 bases. The germline V gene encodes CDR1 MGHRA and CDR2 YSYEKL. This CDR3 spans 13 amino acids. V lost 4 bases to trimming and J lost 6 bases; unmatched junction nucleotides: 5. CDR3 protein: CASSPQGSNGYTF. The CDR3 nucleotides read TGCGCCAGCAGCCCACAGGGGTCGAATGGCTACACCTTC.

The chain is built from TRBV20-1 and TRBJ2-7; no clear D gene. The CDR3 has 11 amino acids. Germline V CDR1 and CDR2: DFQATT, SNEGSKA (reference sequence). The ends were cut back, 6 bases at V and 2 bases at J, with 8 bases in the middle. The CDR3 spells CSAPQTYEQYF. The CDR3 DNA reads TGCAGTGCCCCACAGACCTACGAGCAGTACTTC.

This clone was seen a single time. This chain links TRBV11-2 with TRBJ1-1; possible D gene TRBD1, 5 bases. Germline CDR1 is SGHAT and CDR2 is FQNNGV. The CDR3 is made up of 13 amino acids. Trimming removed 3 bases at V and 4 bases at J, with 9 bases between. The CDR3 region has the DNA TGTGCCAGCAGCTTGGGGCAGGGCACTGAAGCTTTCTTT. Encoded protein: CASSLGQGTEAFF.

About this clone: Sequence at one end of the junction differs from germline and may be a read error. The chain couples TRBV7-7 to TRBJ2-7; the match to TRBD2 covers 8 bases. CDR3 length: 17 residues. Germline V gives CDR1 SSHAT, CDR2 FNYEAQ (reference sequence). The CDR3 here is CASSPPRGGPSGREQYF. The CDR3 DNA follows: TGTGCTAGCAGCCCCCCCCGGGGGGGGCCCTCGGGTCGGGAGCAGTACTTC.

The chain recombines TRBV28 with TRBJ2-7, with D perhaps TRBD1 (6 bases). The V end lost 5 bases, the J end lost 6 bases, and 11 bases lay between the germline ends. The germline CDR1 and CDR2 sequences are MDHEN and SYDVKM. CDR3 length: 12 amino acids. For the CDR3, the DNA is TGTGCCAGCAGTGTCCAGGGGCCCGAGCAGTACTTC. Protein sequence: CASSVQGPEQYF.

The rearrangement joins TRBV28 to TRBJ1-2, with a weak D call TRBD1 (6 bases). V lost 5 bases and J lost 4, with 20 bases in between. The CDR3 loop spans 16 amino acids. Germline CDR1 and CDR2: MDHEN and SYDVKM. DNA of the CDR3: TGTGCCAGCAGTCGCGGGGGTACAGGGAGCCTCTATGGCTACACCTTC. It is translated as CASSRGGTGSLYGYTF.

Only a few counts were recorded for this clone. The rearrangement links TRBV2 to TRBJ2-7; D uncertain. The germline V gene has CDR1 SNHLY and CDR2 FYNNEI. The CDR3 is made up of 12 amino acids. V shed 4 bases and J shed 3 bases, with 7 bases lying between them. CDR3 bases: TGTGCCAGCAGTGCCTCTATCTACGAGCAGTACTTC. It translates to CASSASIYEQYF.

The gene calls are TRBV5-1 and TRBJ1-2; 7 nucleotides agree with TRBD1. This CDR3 has 13 amino acids. V was pared by 5 bases and J by 8 bases, with 9 bases of the junction left unmatched. The germline V gene encodes CDR1 SGHRS and CDR2 YFSETQ. CDR3 nucleotides: TGCGCCAGCAGTCCGGGCGACAGGGAAGGCTACACCTTC. Translation gives CASSPGDREGYTF.

A single count supports this clone. The chain links TRBV12-5 to TRBJ2-7; 8 positions match TRBD1. This CDR3 has 15 residues. Germline V gives CDR1 LGHNT, CDR2 FRNRAP. V trimming: 9 bases; J trimming: 2 bases; junction bases outside the gene matches: 12. The CDR3 sequence is CASQQGGSVAYEQYF. The CDR3 nucleotides read TGTGCTAGCCAACAGGGGGGCTCCGTTGCCTACGAGCAGTACTTC.

This rearrangement joins TRBV7-9 to TRBJ1-1, with D perhaps matching TRBD1 (5 bases). Germline V gene sequence: CDR1 SEHNR, CDR2 FQNEAQ (reference sequence). This CDR3 is 15 amino acids long. V lost 7 bases, J lost 4 bases, and 19 bases lay in between. CDR3: CASTQGGFGSTEAFF. CDR3 DNA: TGTGCCAGCACCCAGGGTGGGTTCGGGAGCACTGAAGCTTTCTTT.

CDR3 sequence: CASSLDVRGHYGYTF. DNA of the CDR3: TGTGCCAGCAGCTTAGATGTCAGGGGGCATTATGGCTACACCTTC. V usage is TRBV11-2 and J usage is TRBJ1-2; 8 bases are a match to TRBD1. Germline lookup yields CDR1 SGHAT and CDR2 FQNNGV. V lost 0 bases, J lost 5 bases, and 5 bases stayed unmatched. This CDR3 has 15 amino acids.

The chain couples TRBV6-6 to TRBJ2-7, with TRBD2 matching over 7 bases. CDR1 is MNHNY and CDR2 is SVGAGI in the germline V gene (reference sequence). Losses at the gene ends were 8 bases for V and 5 bases for J; bases not matched to a gene: 3. The CDR3 length is 11 residues. As DNA, the CDR3 is TGTGCCAGCGAGGGAGGGGACGAGCAGTACTTC. It yields the protein CASEGGDEQYF.